This TCR beta chain was profiled in a study of blood T cell repertoires in COVID-19. As for the study in general: Acute and convalescent COVID-19 samples came from the United States, Italy and Spain.

TCRdb keeps only in-frame clones here, not all; method: immunoSEQ multiplex PCR. The sample lists about 330,000 clones, roughly 88% occurring once. Participant reports of clinical history set cohort assignment. Recovery meant two consecutive negative NP/OP PCR tests, professional clearance, or resolved symptoms. This clone was counted a single time. This CDR3 comprises 15 residues. Looked up from germline, CDR1 is PRHDT and CDR2 is FYEKMQ (reference sequence). V was clipped by 4 bases and J by 3 bases; unmatched bases: 5. The receptor's source is a man in his thirties or forties who had recovered from COVID-19. Material: PBMCs or T cells enriched from blood (not recorded which). This rearrangement joins TRBV13 to TRBJ1-2; TRBD1 matches at 10 bases. In nucleotides, the CDR3 is TGTGCCAGCAGCTCCGCCGGGACAGGGGACTATGGCTACACCTTC. Its translation is CASSSAGTGDYGYTF.